Each of the 29 T cell receptor beta chains below was sequenced from the same sample in a study of T cells in Graves' hyperthyroidism and ophthalmopathy (dated by TCRdb to between 2019 and 2020). Libraries were constructed by multiplex PCR. For sequencing, an Illumina HiSeq 2000 was employed. TCR beta CDR3 regions were amplified from RNA transcripts. A first-round RT-PCR of the TCR CDR3 used the HTBI primer set with the Qiagen OneStep RT-PCR kit. TCRdb reprocessed the public reads (quality trimming at Q25 with fastp, clone calling with MiXCR) and kept in-frame beta chains. Rows merge per CDR3 protein into single entries with the most common DNA and genes. Within this sample are 500,000 to 650,000 distinct CDR3 sequences, with around 15% of them counted one time only. The biggest ten clones account for approximately 15% of the sample. The sample taken for sequencing was blood. The receptors were sampled from a middle-aged woman with Graves' hyperthyroidism.

This clonotype was observed at least ten times. The rearrangement uses TRBV6-1 and TRBJ2-3; 11 bases align to TRBD2. This CDR3 has 13 amino acids. The germline V gene encodes CDR1 MNHNS and CDR2 SASEGT. CDR3 DNA: TGTGCTTCGGGACTAGCGGTCACAGATACGCAGTATTTT. It yields the protein CASGLAVTDTQYF.

In its sample, this clonotype was seen many times. The chain recombines TRBV28 with TRBJ1-5; 9 bases line up with TRBD1. The CDR3 has 15 residues. The germline CDR1 and CDR2 sequences are MDHEN and SYDVKM. The ends lost 7 bases at V and 1 base at J; junction bases unmatched: 5. Written as DNA, the CDR3 is TGTGCCAGCACTCCGACAGGGGGAAGCAATCAGCCCCAGCATTTT. It codes for CASTPTGGSNQPQHF.

This clonotype was picked up many times. The rearrangement joins TRBV5-1 to TRBJ1-2; 11 bases fit TRBD1. The ends lost 0 bases at V and 8 bases at J; junction bases unmatched: 6. CDR3 length: 15 residues. Germline CDR1 SGHRS, CDR2 YFSETQ. The CDR3 bases are TGCGCCAGCAGCTTGGCCGGGACAGGGGGTGAGGGCTACACCTTC. It translates to CASSLAGTGGEGYTF.

In its sample, this clonotype was seen many times. J is TRBJ2-1 and V is TRBV5-1, with 8 bases identical to TRBD1. V gave up 4 bases and J gave up 3 bases; unmatched junction bases: 9. CDR1 and CDR2 (germline): SGHRS, YFSETQ. The CDR3 consists of 16 residues. The CDR3 sequence: CASSMFGQGGYNEQFF. In nucleotides, the CDR3 is TGCGCCAGCAGCATGTTCGGACAGGGTGGCTACAATGAGCAGTTCTTC.

This clonotype was counted many times. The chain has TRBV11-3 and TRBJ2-3, with a tentative D call TRBD1 (6 bases). Trimming stripped 4 bases from V and 5 bases from J, with 16 bases between. CDR1 is SGHNT, CDR2 YENEEA, per germline. The CDR3 consists of 15 residues. The CDR3 DNA is TGTGCCAGCAGCTCCCGGGACAATGGCGGAGATACGCAGTATTTT. Amino acids: CASSSRDNGGDTQYF.

J is TRBJ1-5 and V is TRBV6-6, with 9 positions matching TRBD1. In germline, CDR1 is MNHNY, CDR2 SVGAGI (reference sequence). The CDR3 spans 15 residues. J gave up 4 bases and V 2 bases, and 3 bases lay outside the gene matches. The CDR3 region is CASSYIGTGNQPQHF. The CDR3 DNA sequence: TGTGCCAGCAGTTACATCGGGACAGGGAATCAGCCCCAGCATTTT.

This clonotype was counted at least ten times. The chain is built from TRBV20-1 and TRBJ2-5; the match to TRBD2 covers 8 bases. CDR3 size: 16 residues. The germline gives CDR1 DFQATT, CDR2 SNEGSKA (reference sequence). Germline trimming cut 0 bases from V and 5 bases from J; bases unmatched to any gene: 11. CDR3 nucleotide sequence: TGCAGTGCTAGAGATCTTGGGGGACTAGTGAGGGAGACCCAGTACTTC. Translated, it gives CSARDLGGLVRETQYF.

This clonotype has a handful of counts. J is TRBJ1-1 and V is TRBV29-1; D is unresolved. Trimming removed 2 bases at V and 4 bases at J, with 5 bases between. The CDR3 loop spans 11 amino acids. The germline CDR1 and CDR2 sequences are SQVTM and ANQGSEA. The CDR3 nucleotides read TGCAGCGTTGAATCGTCCACTGAAGCTTTCTTT. Its protein is CSVESSTEAFF. Drawing the rest from reference TRBV29-1 and TRBJ1-1, the complete variable domain is SAVISQKPSRDICQRGTSLTIQCQVDSQVTMMFWYRQQPGQSLTLIATANQGSEATYESGFVIDKFPISRPNLTFSTLTVSNMSPEDSSIYLCSVESSTEAFFGQGTRLTVV.

The chain couples TRBV28 to TRBJ2-3; 13 nucleotides match TRBD2. The CDR3 is 16 residues long. CDR1 MDHEN and CDR2 SYDVKM come from the germline V gene. J was trimmed by 5 bases and V by 5 bases; bases with no gene match: 7. The CDR3 reads CASSPTSGRPRDTQYF. The CDR3 DNA reads as TGTGCCAGCAGTCCGACTAGCGGGAGGCCCAGAGATACGCAGTATTTT. Full variable domain (rest looked up from reference TRBV28 and TRBJ2-3): DVKVTQSSRYLVKRTGEKVFLECVQDMDHENMFWYRQDPGLGLRLIYFSYDVKMKEKGDIPEGYSVSREKKERFSLILESASTNQTSMYLCASSPTSGRPRDTQYFGPGTRLTVL.

The sample holds many counts of this clonotype. The V and J genes are TRBV5-5 and TRBJ1-1; D gene uncertain. The CDR3 consists of 12 residues. V was shortened by 5 bases and J by 7 bases, with 12 bases between the two germline ends. Germline values: CDR1 SGHKS, CDR2 YYEKEE (reference sequence). CDR3 DNA: TGTGCCAGCAGTTCCACACGGAATGAAGCTTTCTTT. Its protein product is CASSSTRNEAFF.

This clonotype was observed at least ten times. The rearrangement links TRBV18 to TRBJ1-4, with TRBD1 as a possible D gene (5 bases). Germline V gene sequence: CDR1 KGHSH, CDR2 LQKENI. The CDR3 is 14 residues long. V gave up 3 bases and J gave up 4 bases, with 9 bases separating them. The CDR3 DNA sequence: TGTGCCAGCTCACCCGGGGCCCTTAATGAAAAACTGTTTTTT. This translates into CASSPGALNEKLFF.

This clonotype has ten or more counts. The chain combines TRBV28 with TRBJ2-3, with 11 bases matching TRBD2. The germline V gene encodes CDR1 MDHEN and CDR2 SYDVKM. CDR3 length: 16 amino acids. V shed 6 bases and J 4 bases; nucleotides not matched to a gene: 9. CDR3 loop: CASRVTSGSWADTQYF. CDR3 DNA sequence: TGTGCCAGCAGGGTAACTAGCGGGAGCTGGGCAGATACGCAGTATTTT.

The chain combines TRBV5-4 with TRBJ2-1, with 13 positions matching TRBD2. Germline values: CDR1 SGHNT, CDR2 YYREEE (reference sequence). The CDR3 spans 14 residues. V gave up 5 bases and J gave up 9 bases; unmatched junction bases: 5. CDR3 region: CASSRTSGSGEQFF. The CDR3 DNA sequence: TGTGCCAGCAGTAGGACTAGCGGGAGTGGTGAGCAGTTCTTC.

There are many counts of this clonotype. The rearrangement uses TRBV12-3 or TRBV12-4 and TRBJ2-1; D remains unclear. Trimming removed 6 bases at V and 4 bases at J, with 10 bases between. The length of the CDR3 is 13 residues. DNA for the CDR3: TGTGCCAGCAGAATCACGGGTTACAATGAGCAGTTCTTC. This sequence encodes CASRITGYNEQFF.

Many counts were recorded for this clonotype. CDR3 sequence: CASTRGQVNTEAFF. The CDR3 DNA reads as TGTGCCAGCACTAGGGGGCAGGTGAACACTGAAGCTTTCTTT. The chain recombines TRBV7-2 with TRBJ1-1, with TRBD1 identical over 7 bases. The CDR3 has 14 amino acids. The germline V gene has CDR1 SGHTA and CDR2 FQGNSA. V lost 7 bases, J lost 0 bases, and 5 bases stayed unmatched. Filled out from reference TRBV7-2 and TRBJ1-1, the complete variable domain reads GAGVSQSPSNKVTEKGKDVELRCDPISGHTALYWYRQSLGQGLEFLIYFQGNSAPDKSGLPSDRFSAERTGGSVSTLTIQRTQQEDSAVYLCASTRGQVNTEAFFGQGTRLTVV.

This clonotype was detected many times. The V gene is TRBV5-1, the J gene TRBJ2-1, with 9 bases aligning to TRBD1. The CDR3 totals 14 residues. V shed 4 bases and J 8 bases; nucleotides not matched to a gene: 7. Germline values: CDR1 SGHRS, CDR2 YFSETQ. The CDR3 region is CASSQGQGRDEQFF. The CDR3 nucleotides are TGCGCCAGCAGCCAGGGACAGGGCCGGGATGAGCAGTTCTTC. The full variable domain, its missing parts supplied by reference TRBV5-1 and TRBJ2-1, is KAGVTQTPRYLIKTRGQQVTLSCSPISGHRSVSWYQQTPGQGLQFLFEYFSETQRNKGNFPGRFSGRQFSNSRSEMNVSTLELGDSALYLCASSQGQGRDEQFFGPGTRLTVL.

Points on this clonotype: The CDR3 ends on some other residue instead of the conserved phenylalanine or tryptophan, so this is likely a read error. V is TRBV5-1 and J is TRBJ2-7; D is perhaps TRBD2 (5 bases). Trimming removed 2 bases from V and 2 bases from J, with 8 bases in between. This CDR3 has 13 residues. The germline V gene encodes CDR1 SGHRS and CDR2 YFSETQ. This chain's CDR3 is CASSLAGTYEQYI. The CDR3 DNA reads as TGCGCCAGCAGCTTAGCCGGGACCTACGAGCAGTACATC.

The gene calls are TRBV5-6 and TRBJ2-2, with 7 bases that match TRBD1. Trimming at V came to 4 bases and at J to 3 bases, leaving 9 bases not matched to a gene. CDR3 size: 16 residues. Germline assignment: CDR1 SGHDT and CDR2 YYEEEE. Here the CDR3 reads CASSPVTGIDTGELFF. CDR3 in DNA: TGTGCCAGCAGCCCGGTGACAGGGATCGACACCGGGGAGCTGTTTTTT.

This clonotype was seen many times. The V gene is TRBV24-1, the J gene TRBJ2-6, with D hard to call. Trimming left V 4 bases short and J 3 bases short, with 6 bases between. Looked up from germline, CDR1 is KGHDR and CDR2 is SFDVKD. This CDR3 is built from 14 residues. CDR3 sequence: CATSDPDGANVLTF. In DNA form, the CDR3 reads TGTGCCACCAGTGACCCCGATGGGGCCAACGTCCTGACTTTC.

This clonotype turned up a few times. This rearrangement joins TRBV3-1 to TRBJ1-1, with TRBD1 matching over 7 bases. The CDR3 has 14 residues. Germline CDR1 LGHDT, CDR2 YNNKEL (reference sequence). With V trimmed by 1 base and J by 8 bases, 7 bases remained unmatched. In DNA form, the CDR3 reads TGTGCCAGCAGCCAAGCGACAGGGAAAGGGGAAGCTTTCTTT. Its protein product is CASSQATGKGEAFF. Using reference TRBV3-1 and TRBJ1-1 for the parts outside the CDR3, the full variable domain is DTAVSQTPKYLVTQMGNDKSIKCEQNLGHDTMYWYKQDSKKFLKIMFSYNNKELIINETVPNRFSPKSPDKAHLNLHINSLELGDSAVYFCASSQATGKGEAFFGQGTRLTVV.

The J gene is TRBJ2-7, the V gene TRBV24-1; no firm D call. This CDR3 is 11 amino acids long. The germline CDR1 and CDR2 sequences are KGHDR and SFDVKD. V lost 5 bases, J lost 3 bases, and 4 bases lay in between. The CDR3 is CATSAGYEQYF. The CDR3 bases are TGTGCCACCAGTGCCGGCTACGAGCAGTACTTC.

This clonotype showed up many times. This chain links TRBV20-1 with TRBJ2-5; TRBD1 or TRBD2 may be the D gene (5 bases each). V shed 5 bases and J shed 0 bases, with 7 bases lying between them. CDR1 and CDR2 (germline): DFQATT, SNEGSKA (reference sequence). The CDR3 covers 12 residues. The DNA for the CDR3 is TGCAGTGCTGGGGGTTACCAAGAGACCCAGTACTTC. Its protein is CSAGGYQETQYF.

The genes are TRBV5-6 and TRBJ1-2; TRBD1 is a possible D gene (6 bases). Between the trimmed V and J ends, which lost 3 bases and 6 bases, there was a span of 15 bases. The CDR3 spans 14 residues. CDR1 is SGHDT, CDR2 YYEEEE, per germline. CDR3 residues: CASSSVGTRDGYTF. CDR3 in DNA: TGTGCCAGCAGCTCGGTGGGGACAAGGGATGGCTACACCTTC. The full variable domain, in which reference TRBV5-6 and TRBJ1-2 provide the parts outside the CDR3, is DAGVTQSPTHLIKTRGQQVTLRCSPKSGHDTVSWYQQALGQGPQFIFQYYEEEERQRGNFPDRFSGHQFPNYSSELNVNALLLGDSALYLCASSSVGTRDGYTFGSGTRLTVV.

This clonotype was recorded many times. This chain joins TRBV7-2 and TRBJ2-1; no firm D call. The CDR3 has 16 residues. The germline V gene encodes CDR1 SGHTA and CDR2 FQGNSA. The V gene lost 0 bases and the J gene lost 6 bases, with 15 bases spanning the gap. CDR3 nucleotide sequence: TGTGCCAGCAGCTTAGCGCTAGTCCTTCTGAGCAATGAGCAGTTCTTC. It yields the protein CASSLALVLLSNEQFF.

The gene calls are TRBV24-1 and TRBJ2-1; TRBD2 matches 12 bases. The CDR3 contains 16 residues. The germline V gene has CDR1 KGHDR and CDR2 SFDVKD. With V trimmed by 1 base and J by 7 bases, 4 bases remained unmatched. CDR3 nucleotides: TGTGCCACCAGTGATTTAACTAGCGGGAGGATGAATGAGCAGTTCTTC. Its protein product is CATSDLTSGRMNEQFF.

This clonotype was counted between two and nine times. This sequence joins TRBV7-2 and TRBJ1-5; D not resolved. CDR1 and CDR2 from the germline V gene are SGHTA and FQGNSA. V was clipped by 2 bases and J by 3 bases, with 5 bases between them. The CDR3 is made up of 13 amino acids. In DNA form, the CDR3 reads TGTGCCAGCAGCTTAACCTACAATCAGCCCCAGCATTTT. Translation: CASSLTYNQPQHF.

The sample holds many counts of this clonotype. The chain couples TRBV11-2 to TRBJ2-7; tentative D call: TRBD1 (5 bases). The V end was cut by 1 base, the J end by 2 bases, with 12 bases between. This CDR3 is built from 15 residues. The V gene's germline CDR1 is SGHAT and CDR2 FQNNGV. The chain's CDR3 is CASSLGGRAAYEQYF. CDR3 DNA: TGTGCCAGCAGCTTAGGTGGCAGGGCTGCCTACGAGCAGTACTTC.

This clonotype was found many times. This chain joins TRBV7-2 and TRBJ2-1, with D hard to call. Trimming left V 1 base short and J 0 bases short, with 19 bases between. The CDR3 contains 19 residues. Germline-derived CDR1 and CDR2 are SGHTA and FQGNSA. CDR3 sequence (DNA): TGTGCCAGCAGCTTAGTTTGGTCTTCCCCCCCGAGCTCCTACAATGAGCAGTTCTTC. Translated, it gives CASSLVWSSPPSSYNEQFF.

This clonotype was seen at least ten times. The chain combines TRBV7-9 with TRBJ2-3, with TRBD1 matching over 11 bases. Germline values: CDR1 SEHNR, CDR2 FQNEAQ (reference sequence). CDR3 length: 16 amino acids. V shed 5 bases and J 4 bases; nucleotides not matched to a gene: 8. The chain's CDR3 is CASSDRTGGEADTQYF. Here the CDR3 DNA reads TGTGCCAGCAGCGATAGGACAGGGGGCGAAGCAGATACGCAGTATTTT.